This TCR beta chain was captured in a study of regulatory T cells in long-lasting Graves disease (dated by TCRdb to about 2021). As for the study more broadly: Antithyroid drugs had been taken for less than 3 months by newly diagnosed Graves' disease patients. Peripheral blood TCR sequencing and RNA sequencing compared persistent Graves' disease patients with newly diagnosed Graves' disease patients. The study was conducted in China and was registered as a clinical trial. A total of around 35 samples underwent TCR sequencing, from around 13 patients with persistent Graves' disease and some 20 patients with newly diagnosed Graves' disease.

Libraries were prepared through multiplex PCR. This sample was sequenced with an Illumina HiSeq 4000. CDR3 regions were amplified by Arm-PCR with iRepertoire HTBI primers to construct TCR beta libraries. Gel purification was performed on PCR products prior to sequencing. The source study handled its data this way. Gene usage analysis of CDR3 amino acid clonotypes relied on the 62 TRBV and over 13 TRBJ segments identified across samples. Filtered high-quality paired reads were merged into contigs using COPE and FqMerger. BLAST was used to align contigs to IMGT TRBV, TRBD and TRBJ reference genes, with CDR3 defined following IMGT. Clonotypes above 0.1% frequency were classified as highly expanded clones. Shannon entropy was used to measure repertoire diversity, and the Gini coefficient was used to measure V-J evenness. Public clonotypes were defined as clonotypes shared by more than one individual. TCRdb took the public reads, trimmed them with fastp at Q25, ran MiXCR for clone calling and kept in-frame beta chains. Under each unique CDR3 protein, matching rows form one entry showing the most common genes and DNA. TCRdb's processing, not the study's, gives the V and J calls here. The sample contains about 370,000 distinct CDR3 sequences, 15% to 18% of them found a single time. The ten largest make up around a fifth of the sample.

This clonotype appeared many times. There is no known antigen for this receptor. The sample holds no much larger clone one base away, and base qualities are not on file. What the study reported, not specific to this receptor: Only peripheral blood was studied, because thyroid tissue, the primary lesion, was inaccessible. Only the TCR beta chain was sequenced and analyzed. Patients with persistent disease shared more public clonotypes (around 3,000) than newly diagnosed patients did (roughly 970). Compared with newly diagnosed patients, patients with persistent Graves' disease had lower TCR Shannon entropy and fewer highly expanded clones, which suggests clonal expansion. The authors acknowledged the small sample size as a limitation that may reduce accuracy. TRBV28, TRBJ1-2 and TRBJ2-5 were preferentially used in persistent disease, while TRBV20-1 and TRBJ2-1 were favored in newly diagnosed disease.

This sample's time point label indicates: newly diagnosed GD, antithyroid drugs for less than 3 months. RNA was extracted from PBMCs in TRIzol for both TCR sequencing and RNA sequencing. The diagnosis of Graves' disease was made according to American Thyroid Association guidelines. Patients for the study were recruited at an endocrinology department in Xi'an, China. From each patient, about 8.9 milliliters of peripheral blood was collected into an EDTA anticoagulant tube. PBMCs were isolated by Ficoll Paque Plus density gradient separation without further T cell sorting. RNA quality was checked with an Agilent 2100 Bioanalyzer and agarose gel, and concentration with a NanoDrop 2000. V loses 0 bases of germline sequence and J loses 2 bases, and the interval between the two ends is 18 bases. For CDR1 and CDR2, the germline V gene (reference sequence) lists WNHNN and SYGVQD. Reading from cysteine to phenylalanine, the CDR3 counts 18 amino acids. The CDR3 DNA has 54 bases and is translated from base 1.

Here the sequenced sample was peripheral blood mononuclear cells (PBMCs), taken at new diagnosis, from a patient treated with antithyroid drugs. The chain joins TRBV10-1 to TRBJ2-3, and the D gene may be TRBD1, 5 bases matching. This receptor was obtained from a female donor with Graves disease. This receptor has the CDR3 CASSESSPRQRVTDTQYF. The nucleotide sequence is TGCGCCAGCAGTGAGTCTTCTCCCAGACAGAGAGTCACAGATACGCAGTATTTT.